One sample yielded the 26 T cell receptor beta chains listed below, sequenced in a study of T cells in women clearing cervical HPV infection. Here immunoSEQ multiplex PCR was the method, and the copy in TCRdb shows in-frame clones only, minus some. The clone table shows about 35,000 clones, with the ten largest holding over 1.5%. Sequencing was performed on blood buffy coat. The receptors come from a woman between 18 and 75 years old with a cervical HPV16 infection that either progressed to CIN3+ or cleared (not recorded which).

To note about this clone: The read ends 3 residues before the CDR3 terminus; that terminus is restored from the germline J gene. This rearrangement joins TRBV7-3 to TRBJ2-3, with a possible D match to TRBD1 (6 bases). This CDR3 region has 15 residues. Germline assignment: CDR1 SGHTA and CDR2 FQGTGA. V lost 5 bases, J lost 8 bases, and 20 bases lay in between. This chain's CDR3 is CASSQGHPASGTQYF. Partial CDR3 DNA: TGTGCCAGCAGCCAGGGACACCCGGCTAGTGGTACG.

As to this clone: The missing CDR3 end, 3 residues past where the read stops, is filled in from the germline J gene. The chain links TRBV19 to TRBJ2-3; possible D gene TRBD1, 5 bases. In germline, CDR1 is LNHDA, CDR2 SQIVND (reference sequence). The CDR3 contains 12 residues. Trimming shortened V by 8 bases and J by 4 bases, and 10 bases separated the two germline ends. Partial CDR3 DNA: TGTGCCAGTGGTGGGGCATCAGATACG. This codes for CASGGASDT. From start to end, the CDR3 is CASGGASDTQYF.

About this clone itself: The CDR3 goes on 3 residues after the read ends, and that part is filled in from the germline J gene. The J gene is TRBJ2-1, the V gene TRBV20-1; 9 bases are shared with TRBD2. The V gene's germline CDR1 is DFQATT and CDR2 SNEGSKA (reference sequence). The V gene end was trimmed by 0 bases and the J gene end by 7 bases; junction bases not matched to a gene: 10. The CDR3 has 16 residues. CDR3 bases read: TGCAGTGCTAGAGATCCGGCTAGCGGGATTGAGAATGAG. Translating gives CSARDPASGIENE. The complete CDR3 sequence is CSARDPASGIENEQFF.

With respect to this clone: The CDR3 goes on 3 residues after the read ends, and that part is filled in from the germline J gene. This chain uses TRBV5-4 with TRBJ2-3; 11 nucleotides line up with TRBD2. The CDR3 runs to 15 residues. Germline V gene sequence: CDR1 SGHNT, CDR2 YYREEE (reference sequence). The CDR3 reads CASSIAGGREETQYF. Incomplete CDR3 DNA: TGTGCCAGCAGCATAGCGGGGGGGCGAGAAGAGACG.

Of note for this clone: The read terminates 3 residues before the CDR3 end, so the remaining end is supplied by the germline J gene. This chain joins TRBV7-9 and TRBJ1-1; TRBD1 matches at 8 bases. Germline-derived CDR1 and CDR2 are SEHNR and FQNEAQ (reference sequence). This CDR3 spans 14 amino acids. V dropped 5 bases and J dropped 0; count of bases not matched to a gene: 2. This CDR3 reads CASSPQGVNTEAFF. The sequenced part of the CDR3 DNA is TGTGCCAGCAGCCCACAGGGGGTGAACACTGAA.

As concerns this clone: The sequenced fragment ends 3 residues before the CDR3 boundary, so the rest is inferred from the germline J gene. This sample also contains other DNA sequences that code for the same CDR3. The chain combines TRBV7-9 with TRBJ1-1; TRBD1 agrees at 9 bases. Looked up from germline, CDR1 is SEHNR and CDR2 is FQNEAQ (reference sequence). CDR3 length equals 12 residues. The CDR3 is CASSLGTGAAFF. Incomplete CDR3 DNA: TGTGCCAGCAGCTTAGGGACAGGGGCA.

As to this clone: The CDR3 end falls 3 residues outside the read, so it is completed with the germline J gene. This sequence joins TRBV20-1 and TRBJ1-5; no definite D call. CDR3 length: 15 amino acids. The germline gives CDR1 DFQATT, CDR2 SNEGSKA (reference sequence). The ends were cut back, 0 bases at V and 4 bases at J, with 13 bases in the middle. CDR3 bases read: TGCAGTGCTAGAGATAGCCGGGGTATTAATCAGCCC. Amino acid sequence: CSARDSRGINQP. The whole CDR3 is CSARDSRGINQPQHF.

Notes on this clone: The read halts 3 residues ahead of the CDR3 end, with the missing end drawn from the germline J gene. J is TRBJ1-4 and V is TRBV11-2; perhaps TRBD1 as D (6 bases). Trimming stripped 5 bases from V and 3 bases from J, with 10 bases between. CDR1 and CDR2 (germline): SGHAT, FQNNGV. The CDR3 extends over 14 amino acids. The CDR3 here is CASSRTASNEKLFF. The part of the CDR3 DNA that was read is TGTGCCAGCAGCCGGACAGCTTCTAATGAAAAA. Filled out from reference TRBV11-2 and TRBJ1-4, the complete variable domain reads EAGVAQSPRYKIIEKRQSVAFWCNPISGHATLYWYQQILGQGPKLLIQFQNNGVVDDSQLPKDRFSAERLKGVDSTLKIQPAKLEDSAVYLCASSRTASNEKLFFGSGTQLSVL.

With regard to this clone: The read halts 3 residues ahead of the CDR3 end, with the missing end drawn from the germline J gene. This chain uses TRBV19 with TRBJ1-1, with TRBD1 matching 8 bases. Trimming removed 6 bases from V and 4 bases from J; junction bases left unmatched: 10. CDR3 length: 15 residues. Germline loops: CDR1 LNHDA, CDR2 SQIVND (reference sequence). The CDR3 bases that were read are TGTGCCAGTAGCGAGCAGGGGGCGAGTGGCACTGAA. This encodes CASSEQGASGTE. The complete CDR3 protein is CASSEQGASGTEAFF.

A note on this clone: The read finishes 3 residues shy of the CDR3 end, and the germline J gene is used to complete it. The chain carries TRBV5-4 and TRBJ2-2, with 9 bases aligning to TRBD2. Losses at the gene ends were 4 bases for V and 3 bases for J; bases not matched to a gene: 7. The CDR3 is made up of 16 amino acids. The germline V gene has CDR1 SGHNT and CDR2 YYREEE (reference sequence). CDR3 sequence: CASSGGGAGYTGELFF. The sequenced part of the CDR3 DNA is TGTGCCAGCAGCGGCGGGGGGGCAGGTTACACCGGGGAG.

Worth noting for this clone: From the germline J gene comes the end of the CDR3, since the read stops 3 residues before it. The chain combines TRBV6-1 with TRBJ1-6; D is undetermined. Germline CDR1 MNHNS, CDR2 SASEGT. The CDR3 loop spans 13 amino acids. The CDR3 DNA, read in part, is TGTGCCAGCAGTGGCCGGGGAGGGAGGGCC. Its protein is CASSGRGGRA. The CDR3, in full, reads CASSGRGGRALHF.

The chain's CDR3 is CASRRSTSYNEQFF. The sequenced part of the CDR3 DNA is TGTGCCAGCAGACGATCTACTAGTTACAATGAG. The J gene is TRBJ2-1, the V gene TRBV11-2; D might be TRBD2 (5 bases). The CDR3 end lies 3 residues beyond the end of the read and is filled in from the germline J gene. Trimming shortened V by 6 bases and J by 4 bases, and 13 bases separated the two germline ends. Germline CDR1 reads SGHAT; CDR2 reads FQNNGV. The CDR3 runs to 14 residues.

The covered CDR3 bases are TGTGCCAGTAGGGGCCCCCCCGATACG. Encoded protein: CASRGPPDT. The whole CDR3 region reads CASRGPPDTQYF. The V call is TRBV19, the J call TRBJ2-3; D remains ambiguous. The read comes to an end 3 residues before the CDR3 does, leaving the germline J gene to fill in the end. V lost 6 bases, J lost 6 bases, and 10 bases lay in between. The CDR3 runs 12 residues. Germline V CDR1 and CDR2: LNHDA, SQIVND (reference sequence).

Comment on this clone: The read gets to within 3 residues of the CDR3 end, and the germline J gene fills in the rest. The chain carries TRBV7-2 and TRBJ2-3, with D possibly TRBD2 on 7 matching bases. The V gene's germline CDR1 is SGHTA and CDR2 FQGNSA. The CDR3 has 14 residues. CDR3 amino acids: CASSGRGIRETQYF. CDR3 DNA (partial): TGTGCCAGCAGCGGGAGGGGGATTCGCGAGACG.

Turning to this clone: Read coverage stops 3 residues before the CDR3 terminus; the germline J gene supplies the remainder. V gene TRBV7-9 combines with J gene TRBJ2-5; no firm D call. Trimming cost V 1 base and J 5 bases, with 14 bases left between them. Germline lookup yields CDR1 SEHNR and CDR2 FQNEAQ (reference sequence). This CDR3 spans 15 amino acids. Incomplete CDR3 DNA: TGTGCCAGCAGCTTAGGGGCAGCCTTTCGGGAGACC. Its translation is CASSLGAAFRET. In full, the CDR3 reads CASSLGAAFRETQYF.

Concerning this clone itself: The read halts 3 residues ahead of the CDR3 end, with the missing end drawn from the germline J gene. This sequence joins TRBV19 and TRBJ2-3; D possibly corresponds to TRBD2 (6 bases). The CDR3 extends over 13 amino acids. Germline loops: CDR1 LNHDA, CDR2 SQIVND (reference sequence). CDR3 DNA (partial): TGTGCCAGTAGTATATCGGGGGAAGAGACG. The encoded protein is CASSISGEET. The whole CDR3 protein reads CASSISGEETQYF.

To note about this clone: The sequence runs out 3 residues before the end of the CDR3; the remainder is reconstructed from the germline J gene. The chain carries TRBV12-3 or TRBV12-4 and TRBJ1-1; TRBD1 matches 9 bases. The CDR3 length is 14 residues. The sequenced CDR3 bases are TGTGCCAGCAGAGCCACGACAGGGGGTAATCAG. Amino acid sequence: CASRATTGGNQ. The CDR3 in its entirety is CASRATTGGNQAFF.

Turning to this clone: Read sequence stops 3 residues before the CDR3 end, and the germline J gene provides the missing end. The chain links TRBV10-3 to TRBJ1-3; D is possibly TRBD1 (6 bases). The CDR3 is made up of 13 amino acids. Germline V gene data show CDR1 as ENHRY and CDR2 as SYGVKD. V lost 8 bases and J 5 bases, leaving 13 bases between the germline ends. The sequenced CDR3 bases are TGTGCCATCGCCGGCCAGGGGCGAAACACC. Residues: CAIAGQGRNT. The whole CDR3 sequence reads CAIAGQGRNTIYF.

The CDR3 region is CASSEGEGAGANVLTF. The sequenced CDR3 bases are TGTGCCAGCAGTGAAGGGGAGGGGGCAGGGGCCAACGTC. The chain is built from TRBV2 and TRBJ2-6; D may match TRBD1 or TRBD2 (7 bases each). The CDR3 goes on 3 residues after the read ends, and that part is filled in from the germline J gene. The CDR3 contains 16 residues. Germline lookup yields CDR1 SNHLY and CDR2 FYNNEI. Trimming shortened V by 1 base and J by 4 bases, and 11 bases separated the two germline ends.

Note on this clone: The observed sequence ends 3 residues before the CDR3 terminus, with the missing tail filled in from the germline J gene. The V and J genes are TRBV6-4 and TRBJ2-1; 10 bases match TRBD2. Per the germline V gene, CDR1 is MRHNA and CDR2 is SNTAGT. V was pared by 4 bases and J by 4 bases, with 4 bases of the junction left unmatched. The CDR3 is made up of 15 amino acids. The CDR3 sequence: CASSVLAGSYNEQFF. The part of the CDR3 DNA that was read is TGTGCCAGCAGTGTACTAGCGGGATCTTACAATGAG.

Of note for this clone: Read sequence stops 3 residues before the CDR3 end, and the germline J gene provides the missing end. This rearrangement joins TRBV12-3 or TRBV12-4 to TRBJ1-4, with 10 bases lining up with TRBD1. The CDR3 is 14 amino acids. After removal of 6 bases from V and 10 bases from J, the junction contained 8 bases not matched to a gene. The CDR3 DNA, read in part, is TGTGCCAGCAGCCCGGGACAGGGGCTGGTAAAA. Translating it yields CASSPGQGLVK. The whole CDR3 sequence reads CASSPGQGLVKLFF.

A remark on this clone: The read halts 3 residues ahead of the CDR3 end, with the missing end drawn from the germline J gene. The chain has TRBV5-1 and TRBJ2-5; 10 bases agree with TRBD2. J was trimmed by 3 bases and V by 2 bases; bases with no gene match: 4. CDR3 length: 15 residues. The germline gives CDR1 SGHRS, CDR2 YFSETQ. The CDR3: CASSFSGGAKETQYF. The sequenced part of the CDR3 DNA is TGCGCCAGCAGCTTCAGCGGGGGGGCTAAAGAGACC.

Comments on this clone: The read gets to within 3 residues of the CDR3 end, and the germline J gene fills in the rest. The chain carries TRBV5-4 and TRBJ2-5; TRBD1 matches 10 bases. The CDR3 extends over 14 amino acids. Germline V CDR1 and CDR2: SGHNT, YYREEE (reference sequence). V shed 5 bases, J shed 4 bases, and the junction held 5 bases outside the gene matches. CDR3 DNA, as far as it was read: TGTGCCAGCAGAGGACAGGGGGTAGGAGAGACC. It translates to CASRGQGVGET. The whole CDR3 region reads CASRGQGVGETQYF.

A word on this clone: With the read ending 3 residues before the CDR3 end, the germline J gene is used to fill in that end. The V and J genes are TRBV14 and TRBJ1-4; 7 bases fit TRBD1. The CDR3 extends over 16 amino acids. Germline CDR1 reads SGHDN; CDR2 reads FVKESK. The CDR3 sequence is CASSRRPTGFDSPLFF. CDR3 DNA (partial): TGTGCCAGCAGCCGGAGGCCGACAGGGTTTGATTCACCA.

Regarding this clone: The read finishes 3 residues shy of the CDR3 end, and the germline J gene is used to complete it. V usage is TRBV18 and J usage is TRBJ1-2; 7 bases map to TRBD1. Germline V lookup: CDR1 KGHSH, CDR2 LQKENI. The CDR3 extends over 14 amino acids. The CDR3 DNA, read in part, is TGTGCCAGCTCGTCACGTCCCGGGACAGATACC. It yields the protein CASSSRPGTDT. The entire CDR3 is CASSSRPGTDTYTF. Supplemented by reference TRBV18 and TRBJ1-2, the full variable domain reads NAGVMQNPRHLVRRRGQEARLRCSPMKGHSHVYWYRQLPEEGLKFMVYLQKENIIDESGMPKERFSAEFPKEGPSILRIQQVVRGDSAAYFCASSSRPGTDTYTFGSGTRLTVV.

On this clone itself: The read falls 3 residues short of the CDR3 end, and the missing part is taken from the germline J gene. V and J are TRBV7-2 and TRBJ2-7; tentatively, D is TRBD2 (5 bases). The CDR3 length is 11 residues. Between the trimmed V and J ends, which lost 6 bases and 6 bases, there was a span of 9 bases. In germline, CDR1 is SGHTA, CDR2 FQGNSA. Partial CDR3 DNA: TGTGCCAGCAGGCTAGCAAGCGAG. Amino acid sequence: CASRLASE. The complete CDR3 reads CASRLASEQYF. Looking up the rest from reference TRBV7-2 and TRBJ2-7 gives the full variable domain: GAGVSQSPSNKVTEKGKDVELRCDPISGHTALYWYRQSLGQGLEFLIYFQGNSAPDKSGLPSDRFSAERTGGSVSTLTIQRTQQEDSAVYLCASRLASEQYFGPGTRLTVT.